The clone carrying this T cell receptor beta chain showed up many times. What it binds is unknown. This sample was taken from a study of T cells in Graves' hyperthyroidism and ophthalmopathy. RNA transcripts were the template for amplifying TCR beta CDR3 regions. An initial round of RT-PCR targeting the TCR CDR3 relied on the HTBI primer set. Each CDR3 protein gets one entry after TCRdb re-called the multiplex PCR reads with MiXCR. The sample shows 90,000 to 120,000 distinct CDR3 sequences, about 17% of them seen only once. V dropped 2 bases and J dropped 5; count of bases not matched to a gene: 5. The CDR3 loop spans 14 amino acids. The germline V gene encodes CDR1 SEHNR and CDR2 FQNEAQ (reference sequence). Study conclusions and caveats: Appearing also in blood were most of the thyroid clonotypes expanded above 0.001.

Absence of ophthalmopathy progression within 18 months defined stable Graves' hyperthyroidism. The genes are TRBV7-9 and TRBJ2-5, with 7 bases aligning to TRBD2. The receptor comes from a woman in her 50s with Graves' hyperthyroidism. The sequenced sample consisted of blood. Here the CDR3 reads CASSLSGGRETQYF. As DNA, the CDR3 is TGTGCCAGCAGCTTATCGGGAGGAAGGGAGACCCAGTACTTC.